These 32 T cell receptor beta chains share one sample of origin, sequenced in a study of blood T cell repertoires in COVID-19. Data came from immunoSEQ multiplex PCR; TCRdb stores just in-frame clones and leaves some out. The table includes 100,000 to 150,000 clones, 86% detected once. The sample comprised peripheral blood. These receptors all stem from a woman in her sixties or seventies with COVID-19, enrolled during active disease.

This clone was observed a few times. V gene TRBV10-1 combines with J gene TRBJ1-2; 7 bases agree with TRBD1. Germline values: CDR1 WNHNN, CDR2 SYGVQD (reference sequence). V gave up 2 bases and J gave up 4 bases; unmatched junction bases: 7. The CDR3 is 15 amino acids. The CDR3 loop reads CASSETRTGFYGYTF. Here the CDR3 DNA reads TGCGCCAGCAGTGAGACTAGGACAGGCTTCTATGGCTACACCTTC.

In this sample, this clone turned up once. V gene TRBV6-5 combines with J gene TRBJ1-4; the match to TRBD1 covers 10 bases. Germline V gene lookup returns CDR1 MNHEY and CDR2 SVGAGI. This CDR3 has 15 residues. The junction had 8 bases not matched to a gene; V was cut back by 6 bases and J by 7 bases. CDR3 region: CASRMSRDRGEKLFF. CDR3 in DNA: TGTGCCAGCAGGATGAGTCGGGACAGGGGTGAAAAACTGTTTTTT.

V and J are TRBV28 and TRBJ1-4; 7 bases match TRBD1. In germline, CDR1 is MDHEN, CDR2 SYDVKM. The CDR3 has 16 amino acids. The ends lost 3 bases at V and 4 bases at J; junction bases unmatched: 8. The CDR3 reads CASSFSIGQDNEKLFF. CDR3 bases: TGTGCCAGCAGTTTTTCTATCGGACAGGATAATGAAAAACTGTTTTTT.

This clone showed up just once. This sequence joins TRBV28 and TRBJ2-3; D remains ambiguous. The germline CDR1 and CDR2 sequences are MDHEN and SYDVKM. The CDR3 loop spans 13 amino acids. V was pared by 5 bases and J by 8 bases, with 14 bases between. The CDR3 DNA sequence: TGTGCCAGCAGTCTCCCGACTTCTAGTACGCAGTATTTT. This translates into CASSLPTSSTQYF.

This clone occurred once. The rearrangement links TRBV6-1 to TRBJ2-5, with a possible D match to TRBD2 (6 bases). The CDR3 loop spans 16 amino acids. The germline V gene encodes CDR1 MNHNS and CDR2 SASEGT. V lost 3 bases and J 9 bases, leaving 23 bases between the germline ends. The CDR3 loop is CASSDRRGTTIRPQYF. The CDR3 region has the DNA TGTGCCAGCAGTGACCGACGCGGGACGACAATTCGGCCCCAGTACTTC.

V and J are TRBV28 and TRBJ2-7; 8 nucleotides line up with TRBD1. With 3 bases clipped from V and 1 base from J, the junction kept 5 bases outside the gene matches. This CDR3 comprises 15 residues. Germline CDR1 is MDHEN and CDR2 is SYDVKM. The DNA of the CDR3 is TGTGCCAGCAGTTTCTCCGGGACAGGATCCTACGAGCAGTACTTC. Amino acids: CASSFSGTGSYEQYF.

The chain joins TRBV30 to TRBJ1-6; D perhaps matches TRBD1 (5 bases). The germline CDR1 and CDR2 sequences are GTSNPN and SVGIG (reference sequence). CDR3 size: 14 residues. Trimming took 3 bases from V and 4 from J, leaving 10 bases between them. In DNA, the CDR3 is TGTGCCTGGAGGCGACAGAAATATAATTCACCCCTCCACTTT. As protein: CAWRRQKYNSPLHF.

The rearrangement joins TRBV19 to TRBJ1-2, with D possibly being TRBD1 (6 bases). The CDR3 has 15 amino acids. The germline V gene encodes CDR1 LNHDA and CDR2 SQIVND (reference sequence). V was pared by 5 bases and J by 1 base, with 14 bases between. This CDR3 reads CASSPRDTLNYGYTF. DNA of the CDR3: TGTGCCAGTAGTCCCCGGGACACACTTAACTATGGCTACACCTTC.

This clone was counted only a few times. The chain has TRBV18 and TRBJ1-2; TRBD1 might be the D (6 bases). Trimming left V 3 bases short and J 3 bases short, with 17 bases between. Germline V gene data show CDR1 as KGHSH and CDR2 as LQKENI. This CDR3 has 16 amino acids. In DNA, the CDR3 is TGTGCCAGCTCACCGCAACAGGGTGGCAGGGACTATGGCTACACCTTC. Its translation is CASSPQQGGRDYGYTF. Supplemented by reference TRBV18 and TRBJ1-2, the full variable domain reads NAGVMQNPRHLVRRRGQEARLRCSPMKGHSHVYWYRQLPEEGLKFMVYLQKENIIDESGMPKERFSAEFPKEGPSILRIQQVVRGDSAAYFCASSPQQGGRDYGYTFGSGTRLTVV.

For this clone: The same CDR3 is also encoded by other DNA sequences in this sample. V is TRBV2 and J is TRBJ1-1; D remains unclear. The germline CDR1 and CDR2 sequences are SNHLY and FYNNEI. V was cut by 4 bases and J by 5 bases, with 8 bases left in between. The CDR3 is made up of 12 amino acids. The CDR3 region is CASSVEYTEAFF. The CDR3 coding sequence is TGTGCCAGCAGTGTGGAGTATACTGAAGCTTTCTTT.

The gene calls are TRBV6-5 and TRBJ2-2; weak D call: TRBD2 (5 bases). The CDR3 is 13 residues long. Germline V gene data show CDR1 as MNHEY and CDR2 as SVGAGI. V was clipped by 4 bases and J by 7 bases, with 10 bases between them. In nucleotides, the CDR3 is TGTGCCAGCAGTTTTGGACTGAGCGGGGAGCTGTTTTTT. This encodes CASSFGLSGELFF.

This clone was observed a few times. The chain carries TRBV7-2 and TRBJ1-1, with 7 bases lining up with TRBD1. Germline assignment: CDR1 SGHTA and CDR2 FQGNSA. With 5 bases clipped from V and 0 bases from J, the junction kept 6 bases outside the gene matches. The CDR3 is made up of 15 amino acids. CDR3 DNA sequence: TGTGCCAGCAGCCCCCGACAGGGAATGAACACTGAAGCTTTCTTT. This translates into CASSPRQGMNTEAFF.

Details on this clone: This sample also contains other DNA sequences that code for the same CDR3. V usage is TRBV11-3 and J usage is TRBJ2-1; the D gene is possibly TRBD2 (7 bases). The germline V gene encodes CDR1 SGHNT and CDR2 YENEEA. The CDR3 length is 14 residues. The V end was cut by 1 base, the J end by 6 bases, with 10 bases between. CDR3 residues: CASSLVAGANEQFF. As DNA, the CDR3 is TGTGCCAGCAGCTTAGTCGCGGGGGCCAATGAGCAGTTCTTC.

In this sample, this clone turned up a few times. The J gene is TRBJ1-2, the V gene TRBV15, with D possibly being TRBD1 (5 bases). The CDR3 is made up of 14 amino acids. V was trimmed by 7 bases and J by 4 bases, leaving 16 bases between them. Germline-derived CDR1 and CDR2 are LNHNV and YYDKDF (reference sequence). CDR3 in amino acids: CATKNGGSGYGYTF. Here the CDR3 DNA reads TGTGCCACCAAGAACGGGGGGTCTGGCTATGGCTACACCTTC.

The chain links TRBV5-4 to TRBJ2-7, with 7 bases lining up with TRBD2. The germline CDR1 and CDR2 sequences are SGHNT and YYREEE (reference sequence). The length of the CDR3 is 15 residues. The J segment lost 2 bases and the V segment lost 2 bases, leaving 7 bases of the junction unmatched. CDR3 in DNA: TGTGCCAGCAGCTTCGAATCAGCGGGGCCCTACGAGCAGTACTTC. Protein: CASSFESAGPYEQYF.

This rearrangement joins TRBV7-8 to TRBJ2-1; 9 bases map to TRBD2. The V and J ends lost 0 bases and 3 bases, in that order; junction bases with no gene match: 3. The length of the CDR3 is 16 residues. Germline CDR1 and CDR2: SGHVS and FQNEAQ. This CDR3 is CASSLATSGLYNEQFF. CDR3 sequence (DNA): TGTGCCAGCAGCTTAGCGACTAGCGGACTCTACAATGAGCAGTTCTTC.

The gene calls are TRBV10-1 and TRBJ2-2; D call uncertain. V was shortened by 5 bases and J by 1 base, with 5 bases between the two germline ends. Germline V gene sequence: CDR1 WNHNN, CDR2 SYGVQD (reference sequence). The CDR3 has 13 amino acids. CDR3: CASSFGNTGELFF. The CDR3 DNA is TGCGCCAGCAGTTTCGGGAACACCGGGGAGCTGTTTTTT.

V usage is TRBV10-2 and J usage is TRBJ2-5; 11 bases agree with TRBD2. The V and J ends lost 9 bases and 5 bases, in that order; junction bases with no gene match: 5. This CDR3 comprises 13 residues. The germline gives CDR1 WSHSY, CDR2 SAAADI. The CDR3 nucleotides read TGCGCCAGTAGCGGGGGGGCTGGGGAGACCCAGTACTTC. Amino acids: CASSGGAGETQYF.

V usage is TRBV28 and J usage is TRBJ1-5; possibly TRBD1 for D (6 bases). The V end was cut by 2 bases, the J end by 0 bases, with 11 bases between. The CDR3 is made up of 16 amino acids. Germline V gene sequence: CDR1 MDHEN, CDR2 SYDVKM. The CDR3 sequence: CASSLPGEYSNQPQHF. CDR3 bases: TGTGCCAGCAGTTTACCAGGGGAATATAGCAATCAGCCCCAGCATTTT.

V usage is TRBV20-1 and J usage is TRBJ1-5; D remains ambiguous. Trimming took off 3 bases at V and 1 base at J, with 10 bases between the two ends. Germline CDR1 is DFQATT and CDR2 is SNEGSKA (reference sequence). The CDR3 length is 14 residues. The CDR3 sequence is CSASRRESNQPQHF. The CDR3 DNA follows: TGCAGTGCTAGTCGGAGGGAAAGCAATCAGCCCCAGCATTTT.

The V and J genes are TRBV5-1 and TRBJ2-7; TRBD2 agrees at 7 bases. From germline, CDR1 is SGHRS and CDR2 YFSETQ. Trimming took 0 bases from V and 7 from J; bases not matched to a gene: 4. The CDR3 runs to 13 residues. The CDR3, as DNA: TGCGCCAGCAGCTTGGCCGGGGAGGGAGAGCAGTACTTC. This translates into CASSLAGEGEQYF.

The chain combines TRBV2 with TRBJ2-2, with TRBD1 identical over 11 bases. The CDR3 is 16 amino acids. The ends lost 6 bases at V and 6 bases at J; junction bases unmatched: 9. Germline V gene data show CDR1 as SNHLY and CDR2 as FYNNEI. The CDR3 here is CASSVPRGQGAGELFF. The DNA for the CDR3 is TGTGCCAGCAGCGTACCTCGGGGACAGGGGGCCGGGGAGCTGTTTTTT.

The chain uses TRBV9 and TRBJ1-1; 8 nucleotides match TRBD1. From germline, CDR1 is SGDLS and CDR2 YYNGEE. J was trimmed by 5 bases and V by 4 bases; bases with no gene match: 10. This CDR3 contains 15 residues. This CDR3 reads CASSPQGALGTEAFF. The CDR3 nucleotides read TGTGCCAGCAGCCCCCAGGGGGCTTTGGGGACTGAAGCTTTCTTT.

The V and J genes are TRBV19 and TRBJ1-4; a possible D gene is TRBD1 (6 bases). Germline lookup yields CDR1 LNHDA and CDR2 SQIVND (reference sequence). V was clipped by 6 bases and J by 5 bases, with 10 bases between them. This CDR3 has 13 amino acids. The CDR3 protein is CASRTQGNEKLFF. CDR3 coding DNA: TGTGCCAGTAGGACACAGGGAAATGAAAAACTGTTTTTT.

This chain links TRBV5-6 with TRBJ1-2, with D tentatively TRBD1 (5 bases). Trimming left V 4 bases short and J 6 bases short, with 16 bases between. Germline V gene sequence: CDR1 SGHDT, CDR2 YYEEEE. There are 14 residues in the CDR3. The CDR3 region is CASSPGRVDNGYTF. CDR3 nucleotide sequence: TGTGCCAGCAGCCCGGGCAGGGTAGATAATGGCTACACCTTC.

This chain links TRBV21-1 with TRBJ1-1. TRBV21-1 is listed as a pseudogene. The CDR3 is 17 amino acids. The chain's CDR3 is CASSLPYEGRRNTEAFF. As DNA, the CDR3 is TGTGCCAGCAGCCTACCCTACGAGGGGAGGAGGAACACTGAAGCTTTCTTT.

This clone was detected only once. The CDR3 sequence: CASSLRGQGYEQYF. CDR3 bases: TGTGCCAGCAGTTTGCGGGGACAGGGTTACGAGCAGTACTTC. The J gene is TRBJ2-7, the V gene TRBV27; TRBD1 aligns across 9 bases. Germline lookup yields CDR1 MNHEY and CDR2 SMNVEV (reference sequence). The CDR3 loop spans 14 amino acids. V lost 3 bases to trimming and J lost 4 bases; unmatched junction nucleotides: 4.

V and J are TRBV28 and TRBJ2-3; TRBD2 is a possible D gene (7 bases). V was cut by 5 bases and J by 1 base, with 16 bases left in between. The CDR3 is 16 residues long. The germline V gene has CDR1 MDHEN and CDR2 SYDVKM. The CDR3, as DNA: TGTGCCAGCAGTCGGACCGGGGGGCCTGGCACAGATACGCAGTATTTT. It encodes CASSRTGGPGTDTQYF.

The gene calls are TRBV4-1 and TRBJ1-5; a weak D match, TRBD1 (6 bases). CDR3 length: 17 amino acids. Germline assignment: CDR1 MGHRA and CDR2 YSYEKL. V shed 3 bases and J shed 2 bases, with 17 bases lying between them. CDR3 in amino acids: CASSQSGGGGGNQPQHF. The DNA for the CDR3 is TGCGCCAGCAGCCAGAGTGGGGGCGGGGGGGGCAATCAGCCCCAGCATTTT.

This clone has ten or more counts. The gene calls are TRBV28 and TRBJ1-1; D ambiguous. CDR1 is MDHEN, CDR2 SYDVKM, per germline. The V end was cut by 3 bases, the J end by 6 bases, with 14 bases between. CDR3 length: 14 residues. CDR3 in DNA: TGTGCCAGCAGTTTTCGGTCACCACTTTCTGAAGCTTTCTTT. Translating it yields CASSFRSPLSEAFF.

The gene calls are TRBV10-3 and TRBJ1-4; tentative D call: TRBD1 (5 bases). CDR1 ENHRY and CDR2 SYGVKD come from the germline V gene. Trimming pared 10 bases from V and 4 bases from J, leaving 13 bases between. The CDR3 length is 13 residues. CDR3 sequence reads: CASRRGFNEKLFF. CDR3 nucleotides: TGTGCCAGTAGGCGGGGGTTTAATGAAAAACTGTTTTTT.

The chain combines TRBV4-1 with TRBJ2-1; TRBD2 is a possible D gene (6 bases). Germline CDR1 reads MGHRA; CDR2 reads YSYEKL. CDR3 length: 17 amino acids. Trimming cost V 4 bases and J 0 bases, with 16 bases left between them. CDR3 in DNA: TGCGCCAGCAGCCCAGAAGGACGGGGGAGCTCCTACAATGAGCAGTTCTTC. This gives the protein CASSPEGRGSSYNEQFF.